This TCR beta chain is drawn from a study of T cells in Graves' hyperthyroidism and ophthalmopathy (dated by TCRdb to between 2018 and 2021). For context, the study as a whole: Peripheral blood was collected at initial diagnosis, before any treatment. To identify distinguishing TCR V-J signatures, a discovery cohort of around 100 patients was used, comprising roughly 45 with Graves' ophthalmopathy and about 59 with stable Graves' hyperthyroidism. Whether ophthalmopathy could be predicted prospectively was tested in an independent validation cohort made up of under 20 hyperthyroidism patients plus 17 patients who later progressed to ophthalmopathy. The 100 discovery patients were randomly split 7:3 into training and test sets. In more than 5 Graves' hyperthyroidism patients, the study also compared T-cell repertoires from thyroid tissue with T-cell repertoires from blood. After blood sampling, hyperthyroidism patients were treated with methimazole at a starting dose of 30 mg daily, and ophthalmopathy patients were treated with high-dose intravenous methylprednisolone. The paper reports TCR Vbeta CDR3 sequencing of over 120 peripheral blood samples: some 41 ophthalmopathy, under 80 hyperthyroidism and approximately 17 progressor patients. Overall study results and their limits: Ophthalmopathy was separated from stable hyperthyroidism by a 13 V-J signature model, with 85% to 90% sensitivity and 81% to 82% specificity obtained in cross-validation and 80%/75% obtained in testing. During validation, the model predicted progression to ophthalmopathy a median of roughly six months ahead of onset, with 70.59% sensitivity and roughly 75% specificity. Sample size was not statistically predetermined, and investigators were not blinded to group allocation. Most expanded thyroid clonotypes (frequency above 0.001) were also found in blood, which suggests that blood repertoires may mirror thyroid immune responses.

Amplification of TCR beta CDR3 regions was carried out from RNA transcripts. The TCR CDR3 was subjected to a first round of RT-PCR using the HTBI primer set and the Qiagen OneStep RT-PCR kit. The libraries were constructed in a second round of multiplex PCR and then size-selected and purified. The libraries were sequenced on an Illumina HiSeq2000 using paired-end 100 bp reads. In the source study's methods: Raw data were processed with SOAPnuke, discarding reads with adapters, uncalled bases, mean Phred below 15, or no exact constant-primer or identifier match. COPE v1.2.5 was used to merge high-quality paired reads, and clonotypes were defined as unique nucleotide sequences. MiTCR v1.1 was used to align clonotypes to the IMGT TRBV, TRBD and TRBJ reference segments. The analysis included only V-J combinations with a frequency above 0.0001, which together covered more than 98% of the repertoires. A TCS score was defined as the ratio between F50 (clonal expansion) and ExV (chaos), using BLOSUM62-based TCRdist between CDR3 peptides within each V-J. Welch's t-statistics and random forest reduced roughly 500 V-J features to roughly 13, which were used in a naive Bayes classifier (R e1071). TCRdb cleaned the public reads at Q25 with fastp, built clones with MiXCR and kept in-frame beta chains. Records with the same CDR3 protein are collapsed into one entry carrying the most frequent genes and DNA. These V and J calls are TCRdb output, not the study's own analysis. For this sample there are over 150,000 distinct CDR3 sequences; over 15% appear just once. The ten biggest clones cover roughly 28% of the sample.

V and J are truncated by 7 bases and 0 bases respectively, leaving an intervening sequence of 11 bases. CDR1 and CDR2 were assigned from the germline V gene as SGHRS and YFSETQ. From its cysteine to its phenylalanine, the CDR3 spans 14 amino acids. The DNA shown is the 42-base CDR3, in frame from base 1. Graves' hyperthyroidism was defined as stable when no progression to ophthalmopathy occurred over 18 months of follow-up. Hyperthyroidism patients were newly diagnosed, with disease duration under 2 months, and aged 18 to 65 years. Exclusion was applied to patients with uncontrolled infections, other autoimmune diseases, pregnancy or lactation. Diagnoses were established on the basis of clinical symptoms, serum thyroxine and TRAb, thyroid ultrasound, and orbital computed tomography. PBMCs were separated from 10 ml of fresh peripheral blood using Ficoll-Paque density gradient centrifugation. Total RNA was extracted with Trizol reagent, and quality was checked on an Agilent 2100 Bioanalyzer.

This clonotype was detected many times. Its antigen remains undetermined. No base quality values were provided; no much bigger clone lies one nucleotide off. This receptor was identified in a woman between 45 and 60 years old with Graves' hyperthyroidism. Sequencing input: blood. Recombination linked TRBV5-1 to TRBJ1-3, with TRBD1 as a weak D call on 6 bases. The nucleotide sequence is TGCGCCAGCGGCGGGGGCCCCTCTGGAAACACCATATATTTT. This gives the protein CASGGGPSGNTIYF. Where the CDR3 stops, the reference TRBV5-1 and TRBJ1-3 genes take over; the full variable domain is KAGVTQTPRYLIKTRGQQVTLSCSPISGHRSVSWYQQTPGQGLQFLFEYFSETQRNKGNFPGRFSGRQFSNSRSEMNVSTLELGDSALYLCASGGGPSGNTIYFGEGSWLTVV.